This T cell receptor (beta chain) was observed in a study of blood T cell repertoires in COVID-19. Study context: Both acute and convalescent COVID-19 samples were obtained from the United States, Italy and Spain.

The CDR3 sequence is 14 residues long. The germline gives CDR1 LGHDT, CDR2 YNNKEL (reference sequence). Trimming took 5 bases from V and 4 from J; bases not matched to a gene: 4. The authors' processing: It was from reference gene primer amplification that nucleated cell counts were estimated. Generated by immunoSEQ multiplex PCR, the TCRdb table keeps only in-frame clones and is missing some. V and J calls and clone size come straight from that table; D and trimming were deduced from the DNA. Among tens of thousands of clones listed, 70% to 90% were seen once. The sequence was collected from a woman older than 75 with acute or convalescent COVID-19. This chain connects TRBV3-1 (or the pseudogene TRBV3-2) to TRBJ1-5; 8 bases are a match to TRBD1. What was sequenced was peripheral blood. Written as DNA, the CDR3 is TGTGCCAGCAGCAGTACAGGGGGAAATCAGCCCCAGCATTTT. As protein: CASSSTGGNQPQHF.